The 10 T cell receptor beta chains below come from one sample, sequenced in a study of blood T cell repertoires in COVID-19. Using immunoSEQ multiplex PCR, the repertoire was profiled, and TCRdb retains in-frame clones only, with some absent. The sample shows approximately 89,000 clones, about 85% of them seen only once. Specimen: peripheral blood. The receptor set was obtained from a woman between 65 and 79 years old with acute or convalescent COVID-19.

The chain joins TRBV24-1 to TRBJ2-1; D may be TRBD2 (5 bases). The germline CDR1 and CDR2 sequences are KGHDR and SFDVKD. V lost 4 bases and J lost 0, with 6 bases in between. The CDR3 covers 14 residues. The CDR3 spells CATSEGSSYNEQFF. For the CDR3, the DNA is TGTGCCACCAGTGAGGGGAGCTCCTACAATGAGCAGTTCTTC.

The chain links TRBV14 to TRBJ1-2; TRBD1 might be the D (5 bases). V was cut by 1 base and J by 5 bases, with 14 bases left in between. The CDR3 runs to 15 residues. Germline CDR1 is SGHDN and CDR2 is FVKESK. As DNA, the CDR3 is TGTGCCAGCAGCCAAGGGGGACCAGGGAGGTATGGCTACACCTTC. It translates to CASSQGGPGRYGYTF.

The rearrangement joins TRBV7-2 to TRBJ1-2; D possibly corresponds to TRBD1 (6 bases). Trimming left V 3 bases short and J 7 bases short, with 12 bases between. The CDR3 runs 13 residues. Germline CDR1 reads SGHTA; CDR2 reads FQGNSA. The CDR3 loop is CASSFGAGVGYTF. CDR3 sequence (DNA): TGTGCCAGCAGCTTTGGAGCAGGGGTTGGCTACACCTTC.

The chain uses TRBV7-5 and TRBJ2-1; the table's TRBD2 call for D was not verified on the DNA. TRBV7-5 counts as a pseudogene. This CDR3 is built from 19 residues. The CDR3 DNA is TGTGCCAGAAGCCCACGGACTAGGGAATCGGGGGGATCCTACAATGAGCAGTTCTTC. The encoded protein is CARSPRTRESGGSYNEQFF.

The chain couples TRBV4-1 to TRBJ1-1; D gene ambiguous. The CDR3 extends over 14 amino acids. The V gene lost 8 bases and the J gene lost 1 base, with 14 bases spanning the gap. The germline V gene has CDR1 MGHRA and CDR2 YSYEKL. The CDR3 coding sequence is TGCGCCAGCCGTCACCCTCCGGGGAACACTGAAGCTTTCTTT. It is translated as CASRHPPGNTEAFF.

V and J are TRBV6-1 and TRBJ1-5; D remains unclear. Trimming left V 2 bases short and J 0 bases short, with 17 bases between. CDR1 and CDR2 (germline): MNHNS, SASEGT. There are 18 residues in the CDR3. In DNA, the CDR3 is TGTGCCAGCAGTGAAAAGCCGCCCAGGCGCTATAGCAATCAGCCCCAGCATTTT. It translates to CASSEKPPRRYSNQPQHF.

J is TRBJ2-1 and V is TRBV6-5, with 8 positions matching TRBD2. The CDR3 is 16 residues long. J lost 6 bases, V lost 1 base, and 8 bases had no gene match. CDR1 and CDR2 (germline): MNHEY, SVGAGI. The CDR3 loop is CASSYLSGTRVNEQFF. CDR3 nucleotides: TGTGCCAGCAGTTACTTGTCCGGGACTAGGGTCAATGAGCAGTTCTTC.

V gene TRBV7-9 combines with J gene TRBJ1-2, with D possibly being TRBD1 (6 bases). Germline V gene sequence: CDR1 SEHNR, CDR2 FQNEAQ (reference sequence). The CDR3 length is 15 residues. The ends were cut back, 5 bases at V and 6 bases at J, with 19 bases in the middle. The CDR3 nucleotides read TGTGCCAGCAGCCCTATCGAGGGGGTAATGGATGGCTACACCTTC. Translation: CASSPIEGVMDGYTF.

This chain joins TRBV2 and TRBJ1-5; 7 nucleotides match TRBD1. Germline CDR1 SNHLY, CDR2 FYNNEI. The CDR3 has 13 residues. V dropped 5 bases and J dropped 9; count of bases not matched to a gene: 7. Written as DNA, the CDR3 is TGTGCCAGCAGTTCAGGGGGTAGGCGGCCCCAGCATTTT. This encodes CASSSGGRRPQHF.

The chain links TRBV7-9 to TRBJ1-4; 7 bases fit TRBD1. V trimming: 5 bases; J trimming: 4 bases; junction bases outside the gene matches: 4. The germline V gene has CDR1 SEHNR and CDR2 FQNEAQ (reference sequence). CDR3 length: 14 amino acids. The CDR3 is CASSQGQRNEKLFF. DNA for the CDR3: TGTGCCAGCAGCCAGGGACAGCGTAATGAAAAACTGTTTTTT.